This TCR beta chain was identified during a study of control samples from healthy donors and cancer patients. The assay was immunoSEQ multiplex PCR, and TCRdb's table has in-frame clones only and misses some. The profile shows some 140,000 clones, 80% to 95% of them singletons. Germline V gene lookup returns CDR1 MDHEN and CDR2 SYDVKM. The CDR3 runs 14 residues. With 2 bases clipped from V and 4 bases from J, the junction kept 4 bases outside the gene matches. The source material was blood. This clonotype was sampled from a man younger than 40 in good health. The chain links TRBV28 to TRBJ2-7; 8 nucleotides line up with TRBD2. The CDR3 protein is CASSLRLAGYEQYF. CDR3 bases: TGTGCCAGCAGTTTACGTCTAGCGGGTTACGAGCAGTACTTC.